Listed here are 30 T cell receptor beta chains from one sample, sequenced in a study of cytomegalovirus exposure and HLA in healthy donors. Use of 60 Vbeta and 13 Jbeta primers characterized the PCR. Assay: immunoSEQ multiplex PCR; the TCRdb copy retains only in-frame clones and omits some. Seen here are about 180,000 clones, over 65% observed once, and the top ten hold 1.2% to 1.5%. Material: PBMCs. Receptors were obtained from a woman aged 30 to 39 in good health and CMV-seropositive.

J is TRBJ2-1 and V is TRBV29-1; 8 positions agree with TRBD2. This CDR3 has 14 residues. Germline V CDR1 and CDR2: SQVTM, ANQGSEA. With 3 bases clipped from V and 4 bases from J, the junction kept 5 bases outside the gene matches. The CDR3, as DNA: TGCAGCGTTGATTGGGCTAGCGGGTACAATGAGCAGTTCTTC. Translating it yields CSVDWASGYNEQFF.

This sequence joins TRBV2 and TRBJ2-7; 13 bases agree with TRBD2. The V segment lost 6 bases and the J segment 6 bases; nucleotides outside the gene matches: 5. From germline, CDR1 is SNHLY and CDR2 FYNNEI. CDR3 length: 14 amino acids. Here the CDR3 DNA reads TGTGCCAGCAGAAGGACTAGCGGGAGTGGCGAGCAGTACTTC. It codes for CASRRTSGSGEQYF.

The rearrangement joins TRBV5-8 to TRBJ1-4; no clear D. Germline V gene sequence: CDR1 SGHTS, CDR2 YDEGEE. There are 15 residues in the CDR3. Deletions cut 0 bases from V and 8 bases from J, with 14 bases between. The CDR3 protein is CASSLAGMSGEKLFF. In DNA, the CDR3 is TGTGCCAGCAGCTTGGCTGGGATGAGCGGGGAAAAACTGTTTTTT. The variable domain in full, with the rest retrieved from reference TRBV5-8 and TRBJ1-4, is EAGVTQSPTHLIKTRGQQATLRCSPISGHTSVYWYQQALGLGLQFLLWYDEGEERNRGNFPPRFSGRQFPNYSSELNVNALELEDSALYLCASSLAGMSGEKLFFGSGTQLSVL.

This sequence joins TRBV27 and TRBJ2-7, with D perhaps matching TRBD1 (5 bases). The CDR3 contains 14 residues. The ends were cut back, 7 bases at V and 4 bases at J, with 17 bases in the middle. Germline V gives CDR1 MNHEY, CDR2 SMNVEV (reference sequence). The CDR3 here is CASTPRGVLYEQYF. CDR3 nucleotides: TGTGCCAGCACCCCAAGGGGCGTTCTGTACGAGCAGTACTTC.

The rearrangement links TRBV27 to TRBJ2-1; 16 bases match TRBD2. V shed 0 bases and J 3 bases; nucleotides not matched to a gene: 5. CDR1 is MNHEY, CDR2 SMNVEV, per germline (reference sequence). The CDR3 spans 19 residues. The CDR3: CASSLSPGLAGGSYNEQFF. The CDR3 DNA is TGTGCCAGCAGTTTATCACCGGGACTAGCGGGAGGGAGCTACAATGAGCAGTTCTTC.

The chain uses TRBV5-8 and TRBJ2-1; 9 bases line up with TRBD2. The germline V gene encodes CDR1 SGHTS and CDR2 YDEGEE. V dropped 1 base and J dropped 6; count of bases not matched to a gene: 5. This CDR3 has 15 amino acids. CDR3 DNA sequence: TGTGCCAGCAGCTTGACCGCGGGAGGGATCAATGAGCAGTTCTTC. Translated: CASSLTAGGINEQFF.

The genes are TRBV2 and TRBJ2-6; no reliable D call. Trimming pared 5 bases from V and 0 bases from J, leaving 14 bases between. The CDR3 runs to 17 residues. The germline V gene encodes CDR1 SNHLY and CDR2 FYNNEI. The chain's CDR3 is CASSFRLPSSGANVLTF. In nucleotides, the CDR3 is TGTGCCAGCAGTTTCAGGCTACCCTCCTCTGGGGCCAACGTCCTGACTTTC.

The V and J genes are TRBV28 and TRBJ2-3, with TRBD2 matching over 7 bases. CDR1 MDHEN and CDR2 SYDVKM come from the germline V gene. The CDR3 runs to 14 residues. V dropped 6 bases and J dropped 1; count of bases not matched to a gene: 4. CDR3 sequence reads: CASSQSGGTDTQYF. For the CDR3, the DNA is TGTGCCAGCAGCCAAAGCGGGGGCACAGATACGCAGTATTTT. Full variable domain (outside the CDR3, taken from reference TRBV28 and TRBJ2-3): DVKVTQSSRYLVKRTGEKVFLECVQDMDHENMFWYRQDPGLGLRLIYFSYDVKMKEKGDIPEGYSVSREKKERFSLILESASTNQTSMYLCASSQSGGTDTQYFGPGTRLTVL.

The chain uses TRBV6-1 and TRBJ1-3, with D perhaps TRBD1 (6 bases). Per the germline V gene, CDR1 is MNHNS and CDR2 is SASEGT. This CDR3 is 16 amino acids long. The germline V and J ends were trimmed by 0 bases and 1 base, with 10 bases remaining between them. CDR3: CASSEALTGSGNTIYF. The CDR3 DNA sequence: TGTGCCAGCAGTGAAGCGCTCACAGGGTCTGGAAACACCATATATTTT.

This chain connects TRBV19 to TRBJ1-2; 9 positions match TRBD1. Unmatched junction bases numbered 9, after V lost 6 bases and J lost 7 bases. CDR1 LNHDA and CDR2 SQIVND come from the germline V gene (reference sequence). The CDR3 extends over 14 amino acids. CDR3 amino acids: CASSRDRELAGYTF. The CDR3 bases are TGTGCCAGTAGCAGGGACAGGGAGCTAGCTGGCTACACCTTC.

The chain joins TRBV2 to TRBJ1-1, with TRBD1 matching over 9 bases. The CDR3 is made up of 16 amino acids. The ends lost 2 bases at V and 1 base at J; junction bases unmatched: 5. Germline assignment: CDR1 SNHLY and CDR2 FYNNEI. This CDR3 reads CASSERRTGANTEAFF. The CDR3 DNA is TGTGCCAGCAGTGAACGAAGGACAGGGGCGAACACTGAAGCTTTCTTT.

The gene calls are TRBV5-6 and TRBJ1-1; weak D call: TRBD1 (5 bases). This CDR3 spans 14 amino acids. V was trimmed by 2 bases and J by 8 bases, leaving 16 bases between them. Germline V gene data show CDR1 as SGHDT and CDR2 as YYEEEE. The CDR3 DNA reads TGTGCCAGCAGCTTCCCCACCCGACAGAAAGAAGCTTTCTTT. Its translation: CASSFPTRQKEAFF.

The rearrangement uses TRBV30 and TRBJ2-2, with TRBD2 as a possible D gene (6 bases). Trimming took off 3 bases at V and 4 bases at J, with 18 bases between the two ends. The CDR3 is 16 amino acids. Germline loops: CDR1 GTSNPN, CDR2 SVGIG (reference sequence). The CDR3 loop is CAWSPKRGRGTGELFF. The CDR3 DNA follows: TGTGCCTGGAGCCCTAAACGGGGGAGAGGCACCGGGGAGCTGTTTTTT.

The CDR3 loop reads CASSLYQSNEQFF. DNA of the CDR3: TGTGCCAGCAGCCTTTATCAGTCCAATGAGCAGTTCTTC. V is TRBV27 and J is TRBJ2-1; D unclear. Germline V CDR1 and CDR2: MNHEY, SMNVEV (reference sequence). This CDR3 spans 13 amino acids. V shed 6 bases and J shed 6 bases, with 12 bases lying between them.

The CDR3 region has the DNA TGTGCCAGCAGTTTAACTTACGAACCCTACGAGCAGTACTTC. Translation gives CASSLTYEPYEQYF. V and J are TRBV27 and TRBJ2-7; D call uncertain. Germline loops: CDR1 MNHEY, CDR2 SMNVEV (reference sequence). The V and J ends lost 2 bases and 2 bases respectively, with 10 bases between them. CDR3 size: 14 residues.

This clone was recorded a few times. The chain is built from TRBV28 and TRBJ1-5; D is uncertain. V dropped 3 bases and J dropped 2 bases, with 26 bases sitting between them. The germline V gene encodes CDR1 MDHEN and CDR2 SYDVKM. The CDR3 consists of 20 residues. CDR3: CASSFARSGPTREGNQPQHF. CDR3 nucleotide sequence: TGTGCCAGCAGTTTCGCCCGGAGCGGACCCACTAGGGAGGGCAATCAGCCCCAGCATTTT.

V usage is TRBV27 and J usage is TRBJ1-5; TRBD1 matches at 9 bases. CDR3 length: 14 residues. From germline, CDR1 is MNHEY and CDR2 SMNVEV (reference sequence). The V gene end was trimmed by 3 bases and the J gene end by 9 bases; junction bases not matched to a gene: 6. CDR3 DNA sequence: TGTGCCAGCAGTTTTGACAGGGGGTCGATGCCCCAGCATTTT. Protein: CASSFDRGSMPQHF.

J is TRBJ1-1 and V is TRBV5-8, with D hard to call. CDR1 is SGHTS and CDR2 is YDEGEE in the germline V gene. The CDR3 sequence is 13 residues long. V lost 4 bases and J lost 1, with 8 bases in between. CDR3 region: CASSARENTEAFF. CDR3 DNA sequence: TGTGCCAGCAGCGCGCGGGAGAACACTGAAGCTTTCTTT.

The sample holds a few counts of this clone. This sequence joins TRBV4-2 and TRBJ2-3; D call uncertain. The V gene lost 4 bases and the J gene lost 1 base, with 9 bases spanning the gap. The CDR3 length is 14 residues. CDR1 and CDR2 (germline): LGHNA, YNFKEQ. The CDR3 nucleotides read TGTGCCAGCAGCCGTGCACTGGGCACAGATACGCAGTATTTT. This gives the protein CASSRALGTDTQYF.

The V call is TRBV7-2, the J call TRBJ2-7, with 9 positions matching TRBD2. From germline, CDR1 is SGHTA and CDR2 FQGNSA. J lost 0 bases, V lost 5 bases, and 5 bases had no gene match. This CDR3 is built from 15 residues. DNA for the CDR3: TGTGCCAGCAGCCCACTAGCGGGCCGCTCCTACGAGCAGTACTTC. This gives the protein CASSPLAGRSYEQYF.

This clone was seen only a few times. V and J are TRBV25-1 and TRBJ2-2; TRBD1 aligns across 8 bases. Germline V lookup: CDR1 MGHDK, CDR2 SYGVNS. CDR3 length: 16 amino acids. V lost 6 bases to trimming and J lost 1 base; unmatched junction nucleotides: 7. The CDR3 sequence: CASRQTGTGNTGELFF. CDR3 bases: TGTGCCAGCAGGCAGACCGGGACAGGGAACACCGGGGAGCTGTTTTTT.

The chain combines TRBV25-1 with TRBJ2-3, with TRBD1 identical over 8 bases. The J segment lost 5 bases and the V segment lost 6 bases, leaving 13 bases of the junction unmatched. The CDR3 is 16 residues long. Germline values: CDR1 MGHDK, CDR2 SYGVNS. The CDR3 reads CASSLLGQGLIDTQYF. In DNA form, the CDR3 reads TGTGCCAGCAGCCTACTAGGACAGGGCTTAATAGATACGCAGTATTTT.

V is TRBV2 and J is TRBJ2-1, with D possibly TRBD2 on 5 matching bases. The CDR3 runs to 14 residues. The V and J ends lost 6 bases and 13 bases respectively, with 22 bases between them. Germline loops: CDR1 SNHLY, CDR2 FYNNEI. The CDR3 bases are TGTGCCAGCAGAACCATAACCCCCGAGGAGGACCAGTTCTTC. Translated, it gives CASRTITPEEDQFF.

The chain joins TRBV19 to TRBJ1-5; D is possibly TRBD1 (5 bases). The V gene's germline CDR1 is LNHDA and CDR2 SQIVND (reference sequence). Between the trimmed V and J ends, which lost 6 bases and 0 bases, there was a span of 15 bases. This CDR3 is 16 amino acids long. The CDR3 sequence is CASSPPRTHSNQPQHF. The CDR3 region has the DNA TGTGCCAGTAGCCCTCCCCGGACACATAGCAATCAGCCCCAGCATTTT.

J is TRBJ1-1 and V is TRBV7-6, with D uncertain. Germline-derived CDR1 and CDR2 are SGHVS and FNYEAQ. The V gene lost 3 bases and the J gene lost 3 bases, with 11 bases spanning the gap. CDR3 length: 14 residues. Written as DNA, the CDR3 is TGTGCCAGCAGCTTTGACGGAGCCGACACTGAAGCTTTCTTT. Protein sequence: CASSFDGADTEAFF.

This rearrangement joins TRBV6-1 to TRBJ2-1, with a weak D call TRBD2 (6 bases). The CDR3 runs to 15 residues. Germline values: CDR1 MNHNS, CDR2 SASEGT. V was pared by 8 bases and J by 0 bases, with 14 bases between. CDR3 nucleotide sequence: TGTGCCAGCCGGCTTACGACTAGCTCCTACAATGAGCAGTTCTTC. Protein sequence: CASRLTTSSYNEQFF.

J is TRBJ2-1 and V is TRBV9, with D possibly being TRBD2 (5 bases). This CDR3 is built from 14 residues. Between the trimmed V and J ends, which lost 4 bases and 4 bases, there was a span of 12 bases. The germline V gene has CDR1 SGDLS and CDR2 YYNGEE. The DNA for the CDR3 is TGTGCCAGCAGCTTTAGCGTCCAATACAATGAGCAGTTCTTC. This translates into CASSFSVQYNEQFF.

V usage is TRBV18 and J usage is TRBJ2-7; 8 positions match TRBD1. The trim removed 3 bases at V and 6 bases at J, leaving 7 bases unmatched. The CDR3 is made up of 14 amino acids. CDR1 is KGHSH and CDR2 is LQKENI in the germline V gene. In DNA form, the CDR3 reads TGTGCCAGCTCACCTGCCAGGGGGCAAGGCGAGCAGTACTTC. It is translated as CASSPARGQGEQYF.

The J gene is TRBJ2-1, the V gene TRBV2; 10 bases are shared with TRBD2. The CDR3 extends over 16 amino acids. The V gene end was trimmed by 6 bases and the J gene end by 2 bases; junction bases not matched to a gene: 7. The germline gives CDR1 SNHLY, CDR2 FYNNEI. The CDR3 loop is CASRSGRVGAYNEQFF. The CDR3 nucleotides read TGTGCCAGCAGGAGCGGGAGGGTTGGGGCCTACAATGAGCAGTTCTTC.

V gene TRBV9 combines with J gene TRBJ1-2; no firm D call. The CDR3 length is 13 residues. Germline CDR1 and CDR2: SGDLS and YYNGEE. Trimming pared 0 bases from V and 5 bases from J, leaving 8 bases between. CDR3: CASSVATEYGYTF. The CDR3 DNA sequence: TGTGCCAGCAGCGTAGCTACAGAATATGGCTACACCTTC.